This T cell receptor (beta chain) originates from a study of cytomegalovirus exposure and HLA in healthy donors. Study-wide findings and caveats: For TCR beta chains, V- and J-gene trimming was later linked to a missense DCLRE1C variant.

Notes on this clone: What it binds is unknown.

The PCR made use of 60 Vbeta and 13 Jbeta primers. In the source study's methods: There were around 80 million unique TCR beta chains by a later count, and about 12 million of them were shared. Data came from immunoSEQ multiplex PCR; TCRdb stores just in-frame clones and leaves some out. That table furnishes V, J and clone size, whereas the DNA furnished D and trimming. The table includes 150,000 or so clones, less than 90% detected once. The CDR3 loop spans 12 amino acids. Between the trimmed V and J ends, which lost 0 bases and 7 bases, there was a span of 7 bases. CDR1 is MNHNY, CDR2 SVGAGI, per germline (reference sequence).

The sample comprised PBMCs. This receptor was identified in a man between 18 and 35 years old in good health and CMV-seronegative. The chain recombines TRBV6-6 with TRBJ2-7; weak D call: TRBD2 (5 bases). CDR3 in DNA: TGTGCCAGCAGTTACTCCACGGGGGAGCAGTACTTC. This codes for CASSYSTGEQYF.